The rows below give T cell receptor beta chains drawn from one sample of a study of PD-L1 blockade in urothelial cancer. Clones were sequenced by immunoSEQ multiplex PCR, and TCRdb holds only the in-frame ones, with some missing. The sample has 28,000 or so clones, 86% seen once. Sequenced here: PBMCs, sampled around atezolizumab (anti-PD-L1) treatment. The receptors were gathered from a man aged 55-75 years with urothelial cancer. The conserved cysteine and the conserved F or W are not part of the CDR3 here. A D gene is named only where the DNA matches it firmly.

TRBV2 | NA | ASSDRVGGYT
TRBV27 | NA | ASSPRFIYEQY
TRBV10-3 | NA | AIRGGEGDTQY
TRBV13 | NA | ASSLGGPGQDQPQH
TRBV5-6 | NA | ASIRPAGQPQH
TRBV5-1 | TRBD1 | ASSSGQSNEKLF
TRBV5-5 | TRBD1 | ATAQGVIYEQY
TRBV10-3 | NA | AIGGPGLRAGSRDGYT
TRBV9 | TRBD2 | ASSVSPRGGTSGGNQETQY
TRBV27 | TRBD2 | ASSLGLAGGMGTGELF
TRBV19 | TRBD2 | ASSMTSGGALNEQF
TRBV4-1 | NA | ASSQDGQRQETQY
TRBV18 | NA | ASSPLVRQGYSNEKLF
TRBV7-6 | TRBD1 | ASSRGQASTEAF
TRBV10-3 | NA | AIRVQDNEQF
TRBV7-9 | NA | ASSATGRRGYT
TRBV5-1 | TRBD2 | ASSWTSGVATGELF
TRBV13 | TRBD2 | ASSLEGLAGLAKNIQY
TRBV12-5 | NA | ASGLVPESGNTIY
TRBV5-5 | TRBD2 | ASRPSGRAGGELF
TRBV7-8 | TRBD1 | ASSLAQGANYGYT
TRBV10-1 | NA | ASSEWRNSPLH
TRBV29-1 | NA | SVEIFGLGSYEQY
TRBV11-2 | NA | ASSLLKGRYGYT
TRBV18 | NA | ASSPSGGYQETQY
TRBV30 | NA | AWAEGAEGYT
TRBV4-2 | TRBD2 | ASSLISGGAFQETQY
TRBV6-6 | NA | ASIRRYTDTQY
TRBV4-1 | TRBD1 | ASSQVAGTGSNYEQY
TRBV6-5 | NA | ASSYSGGSSGNTIY
TRBV11-2 | NA | ASSLLGNRNPNYGYT
TRBV2 | TRBD1 | ATSGTGSNQPQH
TRBV10-3 | NA | AISDPIRGMNTEAF
TRBV6-1 | NA | ASSDTPGDRRWGYT
TRBV19 | NA | ASTVGQYSNQPQH
TRBV7-8 | NA | ASSLGRVPTANYGYT
TRBV7-2 | TRBD1 | ASSFGQGYGNTIY
TRBV25-1 | TRBD1 | ASSKPGTVIPYGYT
TRBV4-1 | TRBD2 | ASSQVHLAGGHETQY
TRBV5-4 | TRBD1 | ASSWTGGIGYT
TRBV9 | TRBD1 | ASSEGGTGDQPQH
TRBV27 | NA | ASSSLGGAGNTIY
TRBV27 | NA | ASSLTRSSGNTEAF
TRBV23-1 | TRBD1 | ASSQSGGSGTGKIRYGYT
TRBV4-1 | TRBD1 | ASSLGTAGNTIY
TRBV20-1 | TRBD2 | SASPAGVQY
TRBV9 | NA | ASSVGYPGTDTQY
TRBV30 | TRBD2 | AWSPGGQETQY
TRBV6-1 | NA | ASTPRGGSYGYT
TRBV7-2 | NA | ASSLAPGQLAKNIQY